The TCR beta chain described here comes from a study of cytomegalovirus exposure and HLA in healthy donors (dated by TCRdb to about 2017). Regarding the study in general: According to a later analysis, one platform produced both the roughly 120 validation repertoires and the roughly 640 repertoires of the first cohort. The study aimed to test whether signatures of past pathogen exposure could be identified by cataloging public T cell receptors. A separate validation cohort of 100 to 150 different subjects was used in addition to the approximately 640-subject first cohort. High-throughput TCR immunosequencing, statistical association of individual TCRs with disease status, and machine learning were combined to predict cytomegalovirus infection status. Study-wide findings and limitations: Of the cluster scores, around 95% were above 0 in a later analysis, which found that TCRs clustered in the first cohort also tended to co-occur in the 90 to 150 validation repertoires. Most TCR sequences were seen in very few donors, while some public TCRs were found in many individuals. The study listed around 160 TCR beta chains as associated with cytomegalovirus. It was suggested by the authors that the approach could potentially be generalized to other disease states and immunological phenotypes. A later analysis had no HLA typing for the validation cohort, so co-occurrence there was scored across all 130 or so repertoires. A few of the identified cytomegalovirus-associated TCR beta chains were confirmed in vitro to be specific for cytomegalovirus antigens. The classifier was reported to diagnose cytomegalovirus status with high specificity and sensitivity in both the original and validation cohorts.

Preparation of the library involved the immunoSEQ multiplex PCR assay. Under the source paper's analysis protocol: A statistical classification framework was built to diagnose cytomegalovirus status from the catalog of TCR beta chain sequences. TCRdb holds this immuneACCESS table with in-frame rearrangements only. Some clones are missing; in checked studies, unresolved V genes explain under half, and the rest has no known cause. The V and J calls and clone size come from that table; D and trimming were worked out from the DNA. This sample is represented by about 62,000 clones; roughly 94% of them were singletons. The top ten clonotypes cover more than 6.5% of the sample. Concerning this clone: Its specific antigen is unknown. One base away there is no much larger clone; base qualities are not given.

Per the germline V gene, MDHEN is the CDR1 and SYDVKM is the CDR2. The CDR3 numbers 15 residues from cysteine through phenylalanine. Of all the DNA, just the CDR3 is kept, 45 bases in frame from base 1. V has 5 bases trimmed and J has 1 base trimmed; junction bases matching no gene number 8. The donors belonged to the validation cohort of approximately 130 subjects, which was separate from the 666-subject first cohort. This chain is built from TRBV28 and TRBJ2-7; the junction holds 7 bases that match TRBD1. The source of this sequence is a woman under 30 in good health and CMV-seropositive. Sample: PBMCs. The nucleotide sequence reads as follows: TGTGCCAGCAGTGACCAGACAGGGTTTTCCTACGAGCAGTACTTC. Its protein reads: CASSDQTGFSYEQYF. The CDR3, completed at both ends by the reference TRBV28 and TRBJ2-7 genes, gives the full variable domain DVKVTQSSRYLVKRTGEKVFLECVQDMDHENMFWYRQDPGLGLRLIYFSYDVKMKEKGDIPEGYSVSREKKERFSLILESASTNQTSMYLCASSDQTGFSYEQYFGPGTRLTVT.